This T cell receptor (beta chain) was obtained from a study of tumor-infiltrating lymphocytes in oesophageal squamous cell carcinoma. Each CDR3 protein gets one entry after TCRdb re-called the PCR reads with MiXCR. The sample lists around 13,000 distinct CDR3 sequences, about 53% occurring once. The TCR sequence derives from a male donor with esophageal squamous cell carcinoma. Sequences were obtained from esophageal tumor tissue.

CDR3 in amino acids: CASSRDHYEQYF. The DNA of the CDR3 is TGTGCCAGCAGCCGGGACCACTACGAGCAGTACTTC. This chain uses TRBV7-2 with TRBJ2-7; D possibly matches TRBD1 or TRBD2 (5 bases each). Germline CDR1 and CDR2: SGHTA and FQGNSA. V lost 5 bases, J lost 3 bases, and 8 bases lay in between. The CDR3 length is 12 residues. The whole variable domain, filled in from reference TRBV7-2 and TRBJ2-7, reads GAGVSQSPSNKVTEKGKDVELRCDPISGHTALYWYRQSLGQGLEFLIYFQGNSAPDKSGLPSDRFSAERTGGSVSTLTIQRTQQEDSAVYLCASSRDHYEQYFGPGTRLTVT.